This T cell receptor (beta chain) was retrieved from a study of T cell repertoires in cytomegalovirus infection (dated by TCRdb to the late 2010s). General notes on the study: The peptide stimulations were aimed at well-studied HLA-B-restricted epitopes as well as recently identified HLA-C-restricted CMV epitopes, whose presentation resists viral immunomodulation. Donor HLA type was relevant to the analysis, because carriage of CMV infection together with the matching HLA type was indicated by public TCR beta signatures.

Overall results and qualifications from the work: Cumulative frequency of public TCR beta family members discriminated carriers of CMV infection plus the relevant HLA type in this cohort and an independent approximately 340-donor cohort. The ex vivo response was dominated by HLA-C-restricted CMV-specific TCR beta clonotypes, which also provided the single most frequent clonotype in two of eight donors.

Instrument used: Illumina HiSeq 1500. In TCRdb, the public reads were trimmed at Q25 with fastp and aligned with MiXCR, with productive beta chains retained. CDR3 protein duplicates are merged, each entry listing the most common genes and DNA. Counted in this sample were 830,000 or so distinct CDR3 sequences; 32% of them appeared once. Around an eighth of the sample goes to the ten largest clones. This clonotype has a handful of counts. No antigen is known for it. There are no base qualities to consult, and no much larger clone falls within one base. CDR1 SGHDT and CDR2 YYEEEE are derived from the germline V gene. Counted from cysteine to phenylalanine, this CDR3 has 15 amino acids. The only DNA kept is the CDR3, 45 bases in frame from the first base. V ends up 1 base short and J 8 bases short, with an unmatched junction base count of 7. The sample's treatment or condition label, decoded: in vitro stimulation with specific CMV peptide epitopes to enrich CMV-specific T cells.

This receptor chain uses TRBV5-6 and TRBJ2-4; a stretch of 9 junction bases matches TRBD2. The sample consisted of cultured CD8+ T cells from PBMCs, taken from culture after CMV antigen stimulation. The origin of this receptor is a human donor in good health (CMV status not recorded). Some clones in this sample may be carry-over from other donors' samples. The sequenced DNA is TGTGCCAGCAGCTTGCCGCGGGAGGGATTCGACATTCAGTACTTC. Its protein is CASSLPREGFDIQYF. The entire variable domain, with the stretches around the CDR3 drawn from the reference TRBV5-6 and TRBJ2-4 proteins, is DAGVTQSPTHLIKTRGQQVTLRCSPKSGHDTVSWYQQALGQGPQFIFQYYEEEERQRGNFPDRFSGHQFPNYSSELNVNALLLGDSALYLCASSLPREGFDIQYFGAGTRLSVL.